One and the same sample provided the 20 T cell receptor beta chains below, sequenced in a study of cytomegalovirus exposure and HLA in healthy donors. Some clones are missing from TCRdb's copy, which holds only in-frame ones; the method was immunoSEQ multiplex PCR. The profile shows 100,000 to 150,000 clones, under 90% of them singletons. Sequenced input: PBMCs. Receptors originate from a woman aged 18-30 years in good health and CMV-seronegative.

The chain links TRBV18 to TRBJ2-1, with D possibly TRBD1 on 6 matching bases. Germline CDR1 KGHSH, CDR2 LQKENI. Trimming removed 3 bases from V and 1 base from J, with 10 bases in between. The CDR3 extends over 15 amino acids. The CDR3 loop reads CASSPEDSSYNEQFF. CDR3 DNA: TGTGCCAGCTCACCCGAGGACAGTTCCTACAATGAGCAGTTCTTC.

The chain carries TRBV6-1 and TRBJ2-2, with 10 bases fitting TRBD1. The CDR3 has 15 residues. In germline, CDR1 is MNHNS, CDR2 SASEGT. The junction had 5 bases not matched to a gene; V was cut back by 4 bases and J by 6 bases. This chain's CDR3 is CASSVGTGVPGELFF. The DNA of the CDR3 is TGTGCCAGCAGTGTAGGGACAGGGGTCCCCGGGGAGCTGTTTTTT.

The V gene is TRBV29-1, the J gene TRBJ2-7, with 7 bases fitting TRBD2. Germline V gene sequence: CDR1 SQVTM, CDR2 ANQGSEA. CDR3 length: 15 amino acids. V dropped 5 bases and J dropped 1; count of bases not matched to a gene: 11. The CDR3 sequence is CSVWGTSAASYEQYF. The CDR3 DNA follows: TGCAGCGTTTGGGGTACTAGCGCGGCGTCCTACGAGCAGTACTTC.

The chain recombines TRBV4-1 with TRBJ1-3; a possible D gene is TRBD1 (5 bases). V was pared by 3 bases and J by 2 bases, with 14 bases between. The CDR3 contains 16 residues. Germline V CDR1 and CDR2: MGHRA, YSYEKL. The CDR3 bases are TGCGCCAGCAGCCACAACCCGGGGGGGGCTGGAAACACCATATATTTT. It codes for CASSHNPGGAGNTIYF.

CDR3 nucleotides: TGTGCCAGTAGTATAATGAGCGGGAGCAACGGTGAGCAGTTCTTC. Translating it yields CASSIMSGSNGEQFF. This chain connects TRBV19 to TRBJ2-1, with 8 bases identical to TRBD2. V shed 2 bases and J 9 bases; nucleotides not matched to a gene: 9. CDR3 length: 15 amino acids. Germline values: CDR1 LNHDA, CDR2 SQIVND (reference sequence).

The DNA of the CDR3 is TGTGCCAGTAGTCCCAACCCCCAAACTACCACTCAGTTCTTC. Protein: CASSPNPQTTTQFF. The chain carries TRBV19 and TRBJ2-1; D is undetermined. Per the germline V gene, CDR1 is LNHDA and CDR2 is SQIVND (reference sequence). V was pared by 5 bases and J by 13 bases, with 21 bases between. The CDR3 covers 14 residues.

This clone was seen once. J is TRBJ1-3 and V is TRBV11-3, with TRBD1 identical over 7 bases. This CDR3 region has 15 residues. CDR1 and CDR2 from the germline V gene are SGHNT and YENEEA. The trim removed 4 bases at V and 0 bases at J, leaving 3 bases unmatched. CDR3 amino acids: CASSYRDSSGNTIYF. CDR3 bases: TGTGCCAGCAGCTACCGGGACAGCTCTGGAAACACCATATATTTT.

The rearrangement joins TRBV2 to TRBJ1-1; unclear D gene. The CDR3 loop spans 14 amino acids. CDR1 and CDR2 from the germline V gene are SNHLY and FYNNEI. The germline V and J ends were trimmed by 4 bases and 1 base, with 10 bases remaining between them. This chain's CDR3 is CASSVFLRNTEAFF. The CDR3 DNA reads as TGTGCCAGCAGTGTCTTTTTGAGGAACACTGAAGCTTTCTTT.

This chain connects TRBV7-9 to TRBJ2-5; 9 bases are shared with TRBD2. Germline V gene lookup returns CDR1 SEHNR and CDR2 FQNEAQ (reference sequence). The CDR3 has 15 amino acids. V shed 2 bases and J 2 bases; nucleotides not matched to a gene: 3. The CDR3 nucleotides read TGTGCCAGCAGCTTAAGACTAGCGGTTCAAGAGACCCAGTACTTC. Encoded protein: CASSLRLAVQETQYF.

This chain links TRBV2 with TRBJ2-7, with 8 bases lining up with TRBD1. CDR1 and CDR2 (germline): SNHLY, FYNNEI. The CDR3 totals 14 residues. V was clipped by 6 bases and J by 2 bases; unmatched bases: 6. CDR3 loop: CASRGGQGPYEQYF. CDR3 DNA sequence: TGTGCCAGCAGGGGCGGACAGGGACCCTACGAGCAGTACTTC.

The V gene is TRBV30, the J gene TRBJ1-5, with a weak D call TRBD1 (6 bases). V lost 5 bases and J 4 bases, leaving 12 bases between the germline ends. CDR3 length equals 13 residues. CDR1 and CDR2 (germline): GTSNPN, SVGIG (reference sequence). The CDR3 reads CAWAGQPNQPQHF. CDR3 sequence (DNA): TGTGCCTGGGCCGGACAGCCAAATCAGCCCCAGCATTTT. The full variable domain, rest sourced from reference TRBV30 and TRBJ1-5, is SQTIHQWPATLVQPVGSPLSLECTVEGTSNPNLYWYRQAAGRGLQLLFYSVGIGQISSEVPQNLSASRPQDRQFILSSKKLLLSDSGFYLCAWAGQPNQPQHFGDGTRLSIL.

The chain employs TRBV9 and TRBJ2-1, with D tentatively TRBD2 (6 bases). This CDR3 spans 16 amino acids. CDR1 SGDLS and CDR2 YYNGEE come from the germline V gene. Trimming took off 4 bases at V and 0 bases at J, with 14 bases between the two ends. The CDR3 protein is CASSPVGGTSYNEQFF. In DNA, the CDR3 is TGTGCCAGCAGCCCAGTAGGAGGGACCTCCTACAATGAGCAGTTCTTC.

The chain carries TRBV6-1 and TRBJ2-7, with D tentatively TRBD2 (6 bases). CDR3 length equals 14 residues. V gave up 6 bases and J gave up 0 bases, with 12 bases separating them. CDR1 and CDR2 (germline): MNHNS, SASEGT. The DNA for the CDR3 is TGTGCCAGCAGAACCCGGGACTCCTCCTACGAGCAGTACTTC. This gives the protein CASRTRDSSYEQYF.

The CDR3 sequence: CASSEFTGLATDTQYF. The DNA for the CDR3 is TGTGCCAGCAGCGAGTTCACGGGACTAGCGACAGATACGCAGTATTTT. The rearrangement links TRBV2 to TRBJ2-3, with 10 bases aligning to TRBD2. With V trimmed by 6 bases and J by 3 bases, 9 bases remained unmatched. The CDR3 is 16 residues long. Germline-derived CDR1 and CDR2 are SNHLY and FYNNEI.

The chain carries TRBV5-1 and TRBJ2-3; D possibly corresponds to TRBD2 (6 bases). CDR3 length equals 17 residues. The V end was cut by 5 bases, the J end by 2 bases, with 21 bases between. The germline CDR1 and CDR2 sequences are SGHRS and YFSETQ. The CDR3 spells CASRGAGRQILTDTQYF. The CDR3 DNA follows: TGCGCCAGCAGGGGAGCGGGCCGCCAAATCCTCACAGATACGCAGTATTTT.

The chain uses TRBV5-4 and TRBJ1-1; D is perhaps TRBD1 (6 bases). There are 16 residues in the CDR3. Germline CDR1 reads SGHNT; CDR2 reads YYREEE (reference sequence). Trimming cost V 0 bases and J 4 bases, with 16 bases left between them. CDR3 in amino acids: CASSLESQGYGTEAFF. The CDR3 DNA sequence: TGTGCCAGCAGCTTGGAGTCACAGGGTTATGGCACTGAAGCTTTCTTT.

The chain is built from TRBV30 and TRBJ2-2; D not resolved. The V gene lost 0 bases and the J gene lost 5 bases, with 7 bases spanning the gap. CDR3 length equals 13 residues. Germline loops: CDR1 GTSNPN, CDR2 SVGIG (reference sequence). CDR3 sequence: CAWSVLNTGELFF. The CDR3 DNA reads as TGTGCCTGGAGTGTACTTAATACCGGGGAGCTGTTTTTT.

The V and J genes are TRBV5-8 and TRBJ2-7; 7 nucleotides agree with TRBD1. Germline loops: CDR1 SGHTS, CDR2 YDEGEE. The CDR3 spans 17 residues. Unmatched junction bases numbered 13, after V lost 4 bases and J lost 0 bases. The CDR3 here is CASSPSPRQGTSYEQYF. The CDR3 DNA is TGTGCCAGCAGCCCCTCCCCTCGACAGGGAACCTCCTACGAGCAGTACTTC.

This clone was detected once. This chain uses TRBV7-9 with TRBJ1-5, with D perhaps TRBD1 (5 bases). This CDR3 spans 14 amino acids. V was clipped by 0 bases and J by 7 bases, with 10 bases between them. Germline V CDR1 and CDR2: SEHNR, FQNEAQ (reference sequence). The CDR3 sequence is CASSLAGGEQPQHF. The CDR3 nucleotides read TGTGCCAGCAGCTTAGCGGGAGGGGAACAGCCCCAGCATTTT.

This clone was observed a handful of times. The CDR3 loop is CASSLVAYNEQFF. For the CDR3, the DNA is TGTGCCAGCAGCTTAGTCGCCTACAATGAGCAGTTCTTC. The V and J genes are TRBV11-2 and TRBJ2-1; the D is unclear. Germline V gene lookup returns CDR1 SGHAT and CDR2 FQNNGV. V lost 1 base and J lost 2, with 3 bases in between. The CDR3 is 13 residues long.